Shown below are 16 T cell receptor beta chains from a single sample sequenced in a study of long-term antiretroviral therapy in people with HIV. Samples were assayed with immunoSEQ v3.0 at survey level. The table came from immunoSEQ multiplex PCR; TCRdb's copy has only in-frame clones and leaves some out. The data show about 36,000 clones, with less than 85% seen just once and under 7% held by the top ten. The sequences come from unsorted PBMCs, collected 3.4 years after starting antiretroviral therapy. The receptors were gathered from a man aged 25-45 years with HIV.

The CDR3 DNA follows: TGCGCCAGCAGCTTGGGTGGCACCAGCTCCTACAATGAGCAGTTCTTC. Translation gives CASSLGGTSSYNEQFF. This chain joins TRBV5-1 and TRBJ2-1; D not resolved. In germline, CDR1 is SGHRS, CDR2 YFSETQ. Trimming removed 0 bases at V and 0 bases at J, with 10 bases between. The CDR3 covers 16 residues.

The chain joins TRBV6-9 to TRBJ1-2, with D perhaps matching TRBD1 (6 bases). Germline V gives CDR1 MNHGY, CDR2 SVAAGI. V dropped 7 bases and J dropped 4 bases, with 28 bases sitting between them. The CDR3 covers 18 residues. This CDR3 is CASTPFRTASREPYGYTF. The DNA of the CDR3 is TGTGCCAGCACCCCATTCAGGACAGCTTCAAGGGAGCCCTATGGCTACACCTTC.

The chain has TRBV7-2 and TRBJ1-2; 10 nucleotides agree with TRBD1. The trim removed 4 bases at V and 2 bases at J, leaving 1 base unmatched. CDR1 SGHTA and CDR2 FQGNSA come from the germline V gene. This CDR3 comprises 14 residues. CDR3 region: CASSSDRGNYGYTF. The CDR3 nucleotides are TGTGCCAGCAGCTCGGACAGGGGGAACTATGGCTACACCTTC.

J is TRBJ2-7 and V is TRBV11-2, with 10 positions matching TRBD1. Germline V CDR1 and CDR2: SGHAT, FQNNGV. CDR3 length: 16 residues. The V segment lost 0 bases and the J segment 1 base; nucleotides outside the gene matches: 3. CDR3 nucleotides: TGTGCCAGCAGCTTAGATTGGGGACAGGGGTCCTACGAGCAGTACTTC. It translates to CASSLDWGQGSYEQYF. Drawing the rest from reference TRBV11-2 and TRBJ2-7, the complete variable domain is EAGVAQSPRYKIIEKRQSVAFWCNPISGHATLYWYQQILGQGPKLLIQFQNNGVVDDSQLPKDRFSAERLKGVDSTLKIQPAKLEDSAVYLCASSLDWGQGSYEQYFGPGTRLTVT.

The chain carries TRBV18 and TRBJ2-5; TRBD1 aligns across 8 bases. Germline-derived CDR1 and CDR2 are KGHSH and LQKENI. The CDR3 spans 13 residues. Trimming removed 8 bases from V and 5 bases from J; junction bases left unmatched: 7. The DNA for the CDR3 is TGTGCCAGCACGACAGGGGTTGGGGAGACCCAGTACTTC. Its protein is CASTTGVGETQYF.

The DNA for the CDR3 is TGTGCCAGCAGCGCAGGAGGTCTTAGCGGGCCCTCCTACGAGCAGTACTTC. As protein: CASSAGGLSGPSYEQYF. This chain joins TRBV5-8 and TRBJ2-7, with 7 bases identical to TRBD2. The V gene's germline CDR1 is SGHTS and CDR2 YDEGEE. The CDR3 is made up of 17 amino acids. V lost 4 bases and J lost 0; bases outside the gene matches: 13.

This chain uses TRBV5-1 with TRBJ2-3, with 8 bases fitting TRBD2. The length of the CDR3 is 16 residues. Per the germline V gene, CDR1 is SGHRS and CDR2 is YFSETQ. V dropped 0 bases and J dropped 0; count of bases not matched to a gene: 3. For the CDR3, the DNA is TGCGCCAGCAGCTTGGTGGCTAGCGGGAGCACAGATACGCAGTATTTT. Protein sequence: CASSLVASGSTDTQYF.

The chain couples TRBV6-1 to TRBJ2-3, with D hard to call. CDR1 and CDR2 (germline): MNHNS, SASEGT. With 6 bases removed from V and 2 bases from J, the gap between germline ends came to 15 bases. The CDR3 has 15 amino acids. The DNA for the CDR3 is TGTGCCAGCAGGTTGGAAGGCGGTTACACAGATACGCAGTATTTT. This encodes CASRLEGGYTDTQYF.

This chain links TRBV10-2 with TRBJ2-7; 9 bases are shared with TRBD1. Germline assignment: CDR1 WSHSY and CDR2 SAAADI. CDR3 length: 13 amino acids. With V trimmed by 7 bases and J by 6 bases, 7 bases remained unmatched. As DNA, the CDR3 is TGCGCCAGCAAGGTGGACAGGGGATCCGAGCAGTACTTC. The encoded protein is CASKVDRGSEQYF.

The CDR3 bases are TGTGCCAGCAGTTACACTAGCGGGAGGTTTTTGGAGCAGTTCTTC. Translated, it gives CASSYTSGRFLEQFF. The chain recombines TRBV27 with TRBJ2-1; 12 bases line up with TRBD2. Germline CDR1 and CDR2: MNHEY and SMNVEV (reference sequence). The CDR3 has 15 residues. The ends lost 4 bases at V and 10 bases at J; junction bases unmatched: 8.

V is TRBV7-2 and J is TRBJ2-1; D may be TRBD1 or TRBD2 (5 bases each). The CDR3 is 15 residues long. Germline V gives CDR1 SGHTA, CDR2 FQGNSA. Trimming left V 7 bases short and J 0 bases short, with 13 bases between. The CDR3 nucleotides are TGTGCCAGCAAGGTCGGGGCTACCTCCTACAATGAGCAGTTCTTC. This translates into CASKVGATSYNEQFF.

The chain joins TRBV5-6 to TRBJ1-2; TRBD1 might be the D (5 bases). CDR1 and CDR2 (germline): SGHDT, YYEEEE. Trimming stripped 2 bases from V and 1 base from J, with 15 bases between. The CDR3 sequence is 16 residues long. CDR3 loop: CASSLTGTKVNYGYTF. The CDR3 DNA is TGTGCCAGCAGCTTAACGGGGACGAAGGTTAACTATGGCTACACCTTC.

The rearrangement uses TRBV5-8 and TRBJ2-7; D is possibly TRBD1 or TRBD2 (5 bases each). Germline CDR1 SGHTS, CDR2 YDEGEE. V gave up 1 base and J gave up 3 bases, with 11 bases separating them. This CDR3 spans 14 amino acids. CDR3 residues: CASSLSGTHYEQYF. CDR3 nucleotide sequence: TGTGCCAGCAGCTTGTCAGGGACCCACTACGAGCAGTACTTC.

The chain links TRBV27 to TRBJ2-1, with 10 positions matching TRBD2. V was pared by 6 bases and J by 4 bases, with 9 bases of the junction left unmatched. The germline V gene has CDR1 MNHEY and CDR2 SMNVEV (reference sequence). This CDR3 region has 16 residues. Here the CDR3 DNA reads TGTGCCAGCAGCGGGTTGGGGACTAGCGAGTACAATGAGCAGTTCTTC. This gives the protein CASSGLGTSEYNEQFF.

This sequence joins TRBV18 and TRBJ1-1; no clear D gene. CDR3 length: 15 amino acids. Trimming removed 3 bases from V and 6 bases from J, with 17 bases in between. The germline V gene has CDR1 KGHSH and CDR2 LQKENI. CDR3 nucleotides: TGTGCCAGCTCACCGTCCCAGGAGTCGGAGTCTGAAGCTTTCTTT. This translates into CASSPSQESESEAFF.

The chain couples TRBV5-1 to TRBJ2-5, with a weak D call TRBD2 (7 bases). CDR3 size: 12 residues. CDR1 is SGHRS and CDR2 is YFSETQ in the germline V gene. The V end lost 5 bases, the J end lost 4 bases, and 9 bases lay between the germline ends. CDR3 region: CASRGGGETQYF. CDR3 nucleotide sequence: TGCGCCAGCAGAGGGGGGGGAGAGACCCAGTACTTC.